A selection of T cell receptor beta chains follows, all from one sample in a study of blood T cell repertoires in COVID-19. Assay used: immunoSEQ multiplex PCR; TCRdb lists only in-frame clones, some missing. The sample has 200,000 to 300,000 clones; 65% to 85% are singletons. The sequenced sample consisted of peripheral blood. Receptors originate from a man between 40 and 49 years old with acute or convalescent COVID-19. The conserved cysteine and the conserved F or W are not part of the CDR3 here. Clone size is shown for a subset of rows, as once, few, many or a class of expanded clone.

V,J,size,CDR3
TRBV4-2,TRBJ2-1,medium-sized,ASSQEAAGGPLDEQF
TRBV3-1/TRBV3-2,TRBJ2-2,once,ASSPTGTSATGELF
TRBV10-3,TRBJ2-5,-,AISESAGGSQETQY
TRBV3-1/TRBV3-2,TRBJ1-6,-,ASSQEAGRGRSPLH
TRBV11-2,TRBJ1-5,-,ASSSTGLPGQPQH
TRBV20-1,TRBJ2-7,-,SASPSGPYEQY
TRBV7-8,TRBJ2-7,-,ASSLVAGPQSGQY
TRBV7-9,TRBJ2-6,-,ASYSSGANVLT
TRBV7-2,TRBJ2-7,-,ASRTTQTGKPYEQY
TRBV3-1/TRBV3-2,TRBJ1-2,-,ASSLQGAHGYT
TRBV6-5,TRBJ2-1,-,ASSYGGGVLGYEQF
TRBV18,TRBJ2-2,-,ASSPEGAGVTGELF
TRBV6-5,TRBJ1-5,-,ASGDRSSNQPQH
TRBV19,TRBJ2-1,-,ASNQRGEQF
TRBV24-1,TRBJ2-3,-,ATAEGTDTQY
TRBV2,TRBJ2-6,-,AGGGRQGAGANVLT
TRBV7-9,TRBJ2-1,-,ASSLAASGRRYNEQF
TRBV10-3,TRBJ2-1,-,AISDGYNEQF
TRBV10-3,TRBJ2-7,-,AAGRESSYEQY
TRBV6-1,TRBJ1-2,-,ASSDAMGQARSGYT
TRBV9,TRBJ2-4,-,ASSADPLGQGLGDIQY
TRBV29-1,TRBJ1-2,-,SVGAFLGDRENGYT
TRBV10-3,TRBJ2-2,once,AISDPDRETPGVSGHTGELF
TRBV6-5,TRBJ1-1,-,ASSYVTGGEAF
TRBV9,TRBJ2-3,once,ASSLAGGLADTQY
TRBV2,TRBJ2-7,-,ASSELGQGTGEQY
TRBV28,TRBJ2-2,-,ASSLTQNTGELF
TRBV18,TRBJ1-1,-,ASSATGDTEAF
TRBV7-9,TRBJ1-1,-,ASSPSGQIMNTEAF
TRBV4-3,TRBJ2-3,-,ASSSRPPPYGDTQY
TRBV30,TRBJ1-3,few,AWSNGGGNTIY
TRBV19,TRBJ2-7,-,ASSFTSGRYEQY
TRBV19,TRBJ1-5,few,ASSRSRGGYQPQH
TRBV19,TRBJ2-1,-,ASRGATSYNEQF
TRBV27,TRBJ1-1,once,ASSFARQGTEAF